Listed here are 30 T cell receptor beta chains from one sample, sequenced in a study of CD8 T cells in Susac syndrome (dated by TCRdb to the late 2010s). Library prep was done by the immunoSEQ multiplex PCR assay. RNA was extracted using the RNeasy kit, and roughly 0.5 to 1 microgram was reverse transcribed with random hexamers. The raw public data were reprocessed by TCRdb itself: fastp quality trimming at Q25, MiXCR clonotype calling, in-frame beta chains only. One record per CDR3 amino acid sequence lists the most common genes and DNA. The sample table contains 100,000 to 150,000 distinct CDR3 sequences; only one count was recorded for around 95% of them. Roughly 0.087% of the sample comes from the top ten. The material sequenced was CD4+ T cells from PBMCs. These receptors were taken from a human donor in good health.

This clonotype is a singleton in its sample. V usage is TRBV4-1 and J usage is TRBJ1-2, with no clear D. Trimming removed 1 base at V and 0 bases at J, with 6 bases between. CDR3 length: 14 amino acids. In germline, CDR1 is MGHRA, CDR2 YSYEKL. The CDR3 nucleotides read TGCGCCAGCAGCCAAGTAACGGCTAACTATGGCTACACCTTC. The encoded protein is CASSQVTANYGYTF.

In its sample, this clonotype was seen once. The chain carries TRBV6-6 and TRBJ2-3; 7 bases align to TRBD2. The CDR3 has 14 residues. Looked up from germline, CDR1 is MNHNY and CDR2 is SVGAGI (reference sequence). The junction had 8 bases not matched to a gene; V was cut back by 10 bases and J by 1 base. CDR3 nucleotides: TGTGCCACCGGAGCGGGGCTGGGCACAGATACGCAGTATTTT. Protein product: CATGAGLGTDTQYF.

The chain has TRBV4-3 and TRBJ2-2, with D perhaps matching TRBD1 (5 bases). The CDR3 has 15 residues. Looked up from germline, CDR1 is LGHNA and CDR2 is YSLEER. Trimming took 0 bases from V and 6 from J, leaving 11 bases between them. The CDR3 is CASSQEARAAGELFF. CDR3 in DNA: TGCGCCAGCAGCCAAGAGGCCAGGGCGGCCGGGGAGCTGTTTTTT.

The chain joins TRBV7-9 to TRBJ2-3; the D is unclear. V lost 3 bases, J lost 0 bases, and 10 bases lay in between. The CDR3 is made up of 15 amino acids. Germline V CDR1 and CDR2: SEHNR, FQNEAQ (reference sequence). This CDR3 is CASSFSSGSTDTQYF. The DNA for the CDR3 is TGTGCCAGCAGCTTTTCGAGTGGGAGCACAGATACGCAGTATTTT.

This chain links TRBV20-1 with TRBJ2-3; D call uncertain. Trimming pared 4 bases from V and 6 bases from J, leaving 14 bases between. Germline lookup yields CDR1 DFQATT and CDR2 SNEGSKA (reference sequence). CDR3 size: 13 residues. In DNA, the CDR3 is TGCAGTGCTATCCGGCCCCCCCAGGATACGCAGTATTTT. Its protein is CSAIRPPQDTQYF.

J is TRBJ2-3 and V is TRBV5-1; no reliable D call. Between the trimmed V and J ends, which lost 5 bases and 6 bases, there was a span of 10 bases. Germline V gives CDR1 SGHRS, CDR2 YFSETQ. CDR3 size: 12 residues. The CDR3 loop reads CASSSSPDTQYF. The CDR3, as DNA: TGCGCCAGCAGTTCATCCCCGGATACGCAGTATTTT. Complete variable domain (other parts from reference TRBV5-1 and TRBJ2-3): KAGVTQTPRYLIKTRGQQVTLSCSPISGHRSVSWYQQTPGQGLQFLFEYFSETQRNKGNFPGRFSGRQFSNSRSEMNVSTLELGDSALYLCASSSSPDTQYFGPGTRLTVL.

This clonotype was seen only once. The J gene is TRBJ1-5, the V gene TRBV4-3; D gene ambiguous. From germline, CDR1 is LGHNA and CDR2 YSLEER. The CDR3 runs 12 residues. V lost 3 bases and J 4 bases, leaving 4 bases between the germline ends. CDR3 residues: CASSHGNQPQHF. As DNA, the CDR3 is TGCGCCAGCAGCCACGGGAATCAGCCCCAGCATTTT.

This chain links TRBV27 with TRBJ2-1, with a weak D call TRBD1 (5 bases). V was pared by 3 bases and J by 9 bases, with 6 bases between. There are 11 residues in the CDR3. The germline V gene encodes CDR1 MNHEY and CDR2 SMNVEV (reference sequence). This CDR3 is CASSFRGEQFF. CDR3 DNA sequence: TGTGCCAGCAGTTTTAGGGGTGAGCAGTTCTTC.

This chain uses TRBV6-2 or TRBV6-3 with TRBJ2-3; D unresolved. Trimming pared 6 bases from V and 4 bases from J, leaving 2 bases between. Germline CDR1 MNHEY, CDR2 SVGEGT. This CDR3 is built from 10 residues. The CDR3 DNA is TGTGCCAGCAGGGCAGATACGCAGTATTTT. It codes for CASRADTQYF.

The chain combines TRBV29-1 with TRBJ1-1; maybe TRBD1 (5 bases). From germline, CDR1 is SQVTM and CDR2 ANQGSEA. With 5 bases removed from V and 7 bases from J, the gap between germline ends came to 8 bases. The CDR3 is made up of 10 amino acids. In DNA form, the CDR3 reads TGCAGCGTTAACAGGATTGAAGCTTTCTTT. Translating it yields CSVNRIEAFF.

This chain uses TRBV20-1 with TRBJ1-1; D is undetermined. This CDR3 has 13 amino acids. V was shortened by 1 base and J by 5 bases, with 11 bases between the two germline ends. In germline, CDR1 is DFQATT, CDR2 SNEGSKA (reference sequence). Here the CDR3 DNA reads TGCAGTGCTAGAGTTTCGTCAGATACTGAAGCTTTCTTT. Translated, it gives CSARVSSDTEAFF.

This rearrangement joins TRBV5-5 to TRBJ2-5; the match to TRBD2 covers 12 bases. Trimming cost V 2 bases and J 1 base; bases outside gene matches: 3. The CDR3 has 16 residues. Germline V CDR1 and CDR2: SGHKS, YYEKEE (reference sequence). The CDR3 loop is CASSFGTSGSQETQYF. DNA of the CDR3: TGTGCCAGCAGCTTCGGGACTAGCGGGTCCCAAGAGACCCAGTACTTC.

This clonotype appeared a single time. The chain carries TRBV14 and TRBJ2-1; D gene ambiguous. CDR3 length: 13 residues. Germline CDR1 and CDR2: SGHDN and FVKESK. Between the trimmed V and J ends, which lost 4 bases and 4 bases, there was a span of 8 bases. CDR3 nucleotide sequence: TGTGCCAGCAGCCCCTCCCAGTACAATGAGCAGTTCTTC. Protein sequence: CASSPSQYNEQFF. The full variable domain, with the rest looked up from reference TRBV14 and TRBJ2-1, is EAGVTQFPSHSVIEKGQTVTLRCDPISGHDNLYWYRRVMGKEIKFLLHFVKESKQDESGMPNNRFLAERTGGTYSTLKVQPAELEDSGVYFCASSPSQYNEQFFGPGTRLTVL.

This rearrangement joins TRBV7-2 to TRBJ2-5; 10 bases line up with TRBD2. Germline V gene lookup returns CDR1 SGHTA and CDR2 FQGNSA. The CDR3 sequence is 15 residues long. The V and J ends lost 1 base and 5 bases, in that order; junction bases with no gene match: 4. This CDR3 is CASSLGFSGGETQYF. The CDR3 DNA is TGTGCCAGCAGCTTAGGGTTTAGCGGGGGGGAGACCCAGTACTTC. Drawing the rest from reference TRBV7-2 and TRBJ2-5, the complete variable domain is GAGVSQSPSNKVTEKGKDVELRCDPISGHTALYWYRQSLGQGLEFLIYFQGNSAPDKSGLPSDRFSAERTGGSVSTLTIQRTQQEDSAVYLCASSLGFSGGETQYFGPGTRLLVL.

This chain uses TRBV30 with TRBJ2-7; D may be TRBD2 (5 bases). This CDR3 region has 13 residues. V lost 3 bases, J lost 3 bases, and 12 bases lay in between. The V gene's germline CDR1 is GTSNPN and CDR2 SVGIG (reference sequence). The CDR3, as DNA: TGTGCCTGGAGGTCGGACGGGGACTACGAGCAGTACTTC. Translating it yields CAWRSDGDYEQYF. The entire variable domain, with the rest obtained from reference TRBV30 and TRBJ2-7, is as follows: SQTIHQWPATLVQPVGSPLSLECTVEGTSNPNLYWYRQAAGRGLQLLFYSVGIGQISSEVPQNLSASRPQDRQFILSSKKLLLSDSGFYLCAWRSDGDYEQYFGPGTRLTVT.

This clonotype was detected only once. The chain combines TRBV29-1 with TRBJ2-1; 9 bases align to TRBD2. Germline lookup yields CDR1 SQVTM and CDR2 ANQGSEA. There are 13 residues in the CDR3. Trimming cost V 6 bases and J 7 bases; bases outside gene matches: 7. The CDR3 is CSVTGLATNEQFF. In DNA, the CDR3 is TGCAGCGTGACGGGACTAGCCACGAATGAGCAGTTCTTC.

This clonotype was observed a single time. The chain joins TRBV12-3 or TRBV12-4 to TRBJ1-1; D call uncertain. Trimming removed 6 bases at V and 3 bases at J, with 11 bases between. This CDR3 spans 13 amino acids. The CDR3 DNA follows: TGTGCCAGCAGCCAAACCCTGTACACTGAAGCTTTCTTT. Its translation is CASSQTLYTEAFF.

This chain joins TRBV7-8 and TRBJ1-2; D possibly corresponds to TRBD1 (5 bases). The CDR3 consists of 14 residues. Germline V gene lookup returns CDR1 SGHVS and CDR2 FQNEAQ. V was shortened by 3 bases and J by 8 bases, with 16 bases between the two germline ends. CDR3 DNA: TGTGCCAGCAGCTTCAGGGTGGCCAATGGAGGCTACACCTTC. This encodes CASSFRVANGGYTF.

The CDR3 sequence is CASKGTGTEQYF. The CDR3, as DNA: TGCGCCAGCAAGGGGACAGGGACGGAGCAGTACTTC. The genes are TRBV5-1 and TRBJ2-7, with 9 bases fitting TRBD1. The CDR3 is 12 amino acids. In germline, CDR1 is SGHRS, CDR2 YFSETQ. The V segment lost 6 bases and the J segment 7 bases; nucleotides outside the gene matches: 5.

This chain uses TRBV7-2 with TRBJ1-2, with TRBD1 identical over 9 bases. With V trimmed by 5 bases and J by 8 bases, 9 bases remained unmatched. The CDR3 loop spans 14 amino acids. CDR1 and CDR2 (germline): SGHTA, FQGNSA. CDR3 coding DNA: TGTGCCAGCAGCACCAGACAGGGGGGCGGCGGCTACACCTTC. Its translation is CASSTRQGGGGYTF.

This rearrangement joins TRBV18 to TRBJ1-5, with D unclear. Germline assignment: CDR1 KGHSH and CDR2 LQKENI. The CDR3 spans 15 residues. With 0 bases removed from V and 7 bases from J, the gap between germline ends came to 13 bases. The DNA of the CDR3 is TGTGCCAGCTCACCACCGAGGACTCTGGGACAGCCCCAGCATTTT. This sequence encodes CASSPPRTLGQPQHF.

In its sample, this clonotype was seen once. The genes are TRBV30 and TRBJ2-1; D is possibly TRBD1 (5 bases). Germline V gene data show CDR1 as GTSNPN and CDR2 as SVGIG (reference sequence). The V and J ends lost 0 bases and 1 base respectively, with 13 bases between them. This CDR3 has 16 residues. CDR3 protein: CAWSVGASRSYNEQFF. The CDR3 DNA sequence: TGTGCCTGGAGTGTAGGGGCCTCAAGGTCCTACAATGAGCAGTTCTTC.

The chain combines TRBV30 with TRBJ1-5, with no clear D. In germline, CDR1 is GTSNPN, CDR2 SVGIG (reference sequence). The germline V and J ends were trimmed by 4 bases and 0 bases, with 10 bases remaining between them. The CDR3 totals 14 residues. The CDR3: CAWTSTNSNQPQHF. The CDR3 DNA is TGTGCCTGGACCTCCACTAATAGCAATCAGCCCCAGCATTTT.

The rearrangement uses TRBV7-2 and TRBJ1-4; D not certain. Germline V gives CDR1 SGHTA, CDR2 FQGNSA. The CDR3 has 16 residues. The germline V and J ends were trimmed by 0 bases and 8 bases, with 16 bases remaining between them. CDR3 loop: CASSLAPGPSSEKLFF. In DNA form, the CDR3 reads TGTGCCAGCAGCTTAGCACCCGGGCCCAGTAGCGAAAAACTGTTTTTT.

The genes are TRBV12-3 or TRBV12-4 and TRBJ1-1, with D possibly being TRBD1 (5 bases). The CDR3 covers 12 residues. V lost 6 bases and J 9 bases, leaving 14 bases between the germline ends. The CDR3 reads CASSPGAGQAFF. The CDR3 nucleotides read TGTGCCAGCAGCCCCGGGGCAGGACAAGCTTTCTTT.

CDR3 residues: CSARDRGGGLTAEAFF. For the CDR3, the DNA is TGCAGTGCTAGAGATCGGGGAGGGGGGTTGACGGCTGAAGCTTTCTTT. This sequence joins TRBV20-1 and TRBJ1-1, with D possibly matching TRBD1 (6 bases). This CDR3 comprises 16 residues. The V end lost 0 bases, the J end lost 6 bases, and 20 bases lay between the germline ends. In germline, CDR1 is DFQATT, CDR2 SNEGSKA (reference sequence).

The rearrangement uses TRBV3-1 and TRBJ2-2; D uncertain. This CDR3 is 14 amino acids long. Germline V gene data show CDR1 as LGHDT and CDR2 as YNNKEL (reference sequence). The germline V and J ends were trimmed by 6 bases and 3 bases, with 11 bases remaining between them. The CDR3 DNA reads TGTGCCAGCAGGCGACGATGGGACACCGGGGAGCTGTTTTTT. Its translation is CASRRRWDTGELFF.

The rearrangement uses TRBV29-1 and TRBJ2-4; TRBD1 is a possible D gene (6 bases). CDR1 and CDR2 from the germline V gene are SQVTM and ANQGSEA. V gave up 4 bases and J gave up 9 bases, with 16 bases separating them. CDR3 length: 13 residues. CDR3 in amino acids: CSVGGLGGGIQYF. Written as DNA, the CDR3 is TGCAGCGTTGGGGGCTTAGGGGGTGGCATTCAGTACTTC.

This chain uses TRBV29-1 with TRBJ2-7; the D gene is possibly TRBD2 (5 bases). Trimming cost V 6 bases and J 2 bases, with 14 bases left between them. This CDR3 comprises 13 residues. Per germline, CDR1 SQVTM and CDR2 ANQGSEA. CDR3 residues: CSVKRKLTYEQYF. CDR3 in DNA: TGCAGCGTAAAGCGGAAGCTTACCTACGAGCAGTACTTC.

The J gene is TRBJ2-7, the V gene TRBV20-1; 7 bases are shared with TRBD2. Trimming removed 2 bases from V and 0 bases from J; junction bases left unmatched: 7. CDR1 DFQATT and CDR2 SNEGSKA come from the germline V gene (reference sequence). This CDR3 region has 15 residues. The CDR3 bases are TGCAGTGCTAGATGGACGGGAGGCCCCTCCTACGAGCAGTACTTC. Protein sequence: CSARWTGGPSYEQYF.